This paragraph reports one T cell receptor beta chain. Its specificity is unknown. The data are from a study of CD8 T cells in Susac syndrome. Study overall: The sequenced Susac syndrome patients included about six who had clinically active disease and eight who were in remission. Blood was drawn from Susac syndrome patients while they were therapy-naive, on corticosteroids, or on intravenous immunoglobulin alone.

Study results and caveats: CD8+ clones in Susac expanded most in TEMRA cells and active patients.

The ends lost 1 base at V and 3 bases at J; junction bases unmatched: 3. The germline CDR1 and CDR2 sequences are SGDLS and YYNGEE. The CDR3 sequence is 16 residues long. A quantity of about 0.5 to 1 ug RNA underwent reverse transcription using random hexamers. Amplification of TCR beta CDR3 was carried out by immunoSEQ multiplex PCR, which covered 54 Vbeta and 13 Jbeta segments. TCRdb analysed the immunoSEQ multiplex PCR reads with MiXCR anew, one entry per CDR3 protein. Among about 140,000 distinct CDR3 sequences, roughly 94% were seen once, and the ten largest hold over 0.15%. The sequence was collected from a human donor with Susac syndrome. Sequencing was carried out using CD8+ T cells from PBMCs. The chain employs TRBV9 and TRBJ2-3; 12 nucleotides match TRBD2. The CDR3 region is CASSVPTSGSTDTQYF. For the CDR3, the DNA is TGTGCCAGCAGCGTACCGACTAGCGGGAGTACAGATACGCAGTATTTT.